Below are 9 T cell receptor beta chains sequenced from a single sample in a study of T cell changes during pregnancy in multiple sclerosis. TCRdb's copy holds only in-frame clones and misses some; the assay was immunoSEQ multiplex PCR. The table shows around 120,000 clones, with 80% to 95% occurring only once. The sample was peripheral blood, taken after pregnancy. The receptor set was obtained from a female donor with multiple sclerosis, enrolled in a pregnancy study.

The V and J genes are TRBV2 and TRBJ2-1; 15 nucleotides match TRBD2. Germline V gene sequence: CDR1 SNHLY, CDR2 FYNNEI. The CDR3 runs to 19 residues. With 7 bases clipped from V and 0 bases from J, the junction kept 10 bases outside the gene matches. The DNA for the CDR3 is TGTGCCAGCACTCTTCCCGGGACTAGCGGGGGGCGCTCCTACAATGAGCAGTTCTTC. Its protein product is CASTLPGTSGGRSYNEQFF.

V is TRBV9 and J is TRBJ1-3; D is uncertain. Per the germline V gene, CDR1 is SGDLS and CDR2 is YYNGEE. CDR3 size: 14 residues. Trimming cost V 7 bases and J 8 bases, with 19 bases left between them. This chain's CDR3 is CASGGGGGGDTIYF. In nucleotides, the CDR3 is TGTGCCAGCGGTGGTGGCGGAGGCGGTGACACCATATATTTT.

This rearrangement joins TRBV4-2 to TRBJ2-4; 10 bases line up with TRBD1. Losses at the gene ends were 2 bases for V and 6 bases for J; bases not matched to a gene: 4. This CDR3 spans 15 amino acids. Germline-derived CDR1 and CDR2 are LGHNA and YNFKEQ. CDR3 residues: CASSQSRTGGNIQYF. The CDR3 DNA is TGTGCCAGCAGCCAATCTAGGACAGGGGGAAACATTCAGTACTTC.

The V and J genes are TRBV7-8 and TRBJ2-5; 9 positions agree with TRBD2. This CDR3 spans 18 amino acids. Germline V gene lookup returns CDR1 SGHVS and CDR2 FQNEAQ. Trimming removed 1 base from V and 5 bases from J; junction bases left unmatched: 14. The CDR3 loop is CASSLGFVGSGRWETQYF. The CDR3 DNA follows: TGTGCCAGCAGCTTAGGCTTTGTGGGTAGCGGGAGATGGGAGACCCAGTACTTC.

J is TRBJ1-6 and V is TRBV27; D is perhaps TRBD1 (5 bases). Germline V gene data show CDR1 as MNHEY and CDR2 as SMNVEV (reference sequence). With 4 bases removed from V and 7 bases from J, the gap between germline ends came to 17 bases. This CDR3 is 16 amino acids long. CDR3 in DNA: TGTGCCAGCAGTTCGCGCCCACAGGATGACAATTCACCCCTCCACTTT. This codes for CASSSRPQDDNSPLHF.

In DNA form, the CDR3 reads TGTGCCAGCTCATCGACTCAGGGGGCCGATGGCTACACCTTC. This encodes CASSSTQGADGYTF. V gene TRBV18 combines with J gene TRBJ1-2; 8 bases are shared with TRBD1. Looked up from germline, CDR1 is KGHSH and CDR2 is LQKENI. The V segment lost 5 bases and the J segment 6 bases; nucleotides outside the gene matches: 8. This CDR3 has 14 residues.

V and J are TRBV2 and TRBJ1-5; TRBD1 might be the D (6 bases). This CDR3 has 18 residues. V lost 3 bases and J 0 bases, leaving 18 bases between the germline ends. In germline, CDR1 is SNHLY, CDR2 FYNNEI. In DNA form, the CDR3 reads TGTGCCAGCAGTGAGGCCTGGACAGCCCGTTCTAGCAATCAGCCCCAGCATTTT. Translation: CASSEAWTARSSNQPQHF.

CDR3 sequence: CASSEGGVTDTQYF. The DNA of the CDR3 is TGTGCCAGCAGCGAGGGGGGGGTCACAGATACGCAGTATTTT. This chain uses TRBV7-3 with TRBJ2-3, with D possibly being TRBD2 (7 bases). V lost 5 bases and J lost 2, with 11 bases in between. Germline V gene data show CDR1 as SGHTA and CDR2 as FQGTGA. The CDR3 runs to 14 residues.

This sequence joins TRBV7-9 and TRBJ2-7; 9 bases map to TRBD2. V dropped 6 bases and J dropped 2; count of bases not matched to a gene: 5. CDR1 and CDR2 (germline): SEHNR, FQNEAQ (reference sequence). The CDR3 is 14 amino acids. Here the CDR3 reads CASRLSGGPYEQYF. The CDR3 region has the DNA TGTGCCAGCAGACTTAGCGGGGGACCCTACGAGCAGTACTTC.